This TCR beta chain was sequenced for a study of cytomegalovirus exposure and HLA in healthy donors (dated by TCRdb to about 2017). A note on the overall study: According to an earlier analysis of a few hundred of the donors, 200 million or so T cells yielded 90 million to 130 million unique TCR beta sequences and 276 Gb of sequence data. An early release covering some 640 HLA-typed donors comprised around 300 gigabases of sequencing data and tens of millions of unique TCR sequences. Of the approximately 370 genotyped donors, 75% to 85% were placed in the genetic ancestry cluster associated with self-reported Caucasian donors. The study aimed to test whether signatures of past pathogen exposure could be identified by cataloging public T cell receptors. The study used immunosequencing to profile the T cell repertoires of 666 subjects and linked those repertoires to cytomegalovirus serostatus. A separate validation cohort of roughly 130 different subjects was used in addition to the approximately 670-subject first cohort. The study combined high-throughput TCR immunosequencing, statistical association of individual TCRs with disease status, and machine learning to predict cytomegalovirus infection status. A later analysis re-analyzed previously published TCR beta repertoires from roughly 630 donors and added high-resolution HLA genotyping to study TCR occurrence patterns. In the later analysis, no new phenotypic data were used to find candidate immune exposures; instead, reliance was placed on TCR beta sequences and their occurrence across donors. An earlier analysis of approximately 580 of the donors used high-throughput TCR beta sequencing to judge whether each TCR beta V gene segment behaved as functional or pseudogenic. Donor age, sex, ethnicity and CMV serostatus were compiled together with the repertoire data. A later genetic analysis used genome-wide SNP genotypes for about three fifths of the roughly 700 donors, treating that subset as a discovery cohort. Every repertoire in the discovery cohort had been generated on one and the same sequencing platform. Class I and class II HLA loci were covered by the typing at four-digit resolution. Typing coverage varied by locus: about 620-630 donors for A, B, C, DRB1 and DQB1; roughly 500 for DQA1; more than 600 for DPA1; 450 to 480 for DPB1. Because of strong linkage in the cohort, roughly five DR-DQ haplotypes were treated as single units for association and clustering. Across 300 to 400 genotyped donors of the cohort, an average of roughly 230,000 unique TCR beta nucleotide sequences per donor were sequenced, and approximately 17% of those sequences were non-productive.

Results the study describes overall, beyond this receptor: Correlated functional status among segregating V segments might be attributable to linkage disequilibrium, but an unknown experimental factor could not be ruled out. HLA typing was unavailable for some donors at each locus, so association tests used only the typed subset. The study gave a list of 150 to 200 TCR beta chains associated with cytomegalovirus. In a later analysis, TCR association rates were found to vary across HLA loci, with the most associated TCRs seen for DRB1 alleles and the fewest for HLA-C alleles. In a later genetic analysis, fewer N-insertions in productive TCRs were reported among donors in an Asian-associated ancestry cluster than the roughly 700-donor mean. Over 15 rarely observed V segments, including chromosome 9 orphons, were excluded from the earlier analysis of almost 600 of the donors because counts were too low. Presence/absence analyses assumed roughly uniform sequencing depth across donors, an assumption that may not hold. At a false discovery rate of 0.05, a later analysis linked about 17,000 TCR beta sequences to specific HLA alleles. In both the original and validation cohorts, the classifier was reported to diagnose cytomegalovirus status with high specificity and sensitivity. Strong co-occurrence of HLA alleles, especially DR and DQ, made assigning TCR associations to individual alleles difficult. A few of the identified cytomegalovirus-associated TCR beta chains were confirmed in vitro to be specific for cytomegalovirus antigens. A group of highly shared sequence variants was considered likely to be a technical artifact of the sequencing pipeline. An association between a missense DCLRE1C variant and V-gene and J-gene trimming of TCR beta chains was found in a later genetic analysis and replicated in an independent cohort. In a later analysis, several top co-occurrence clusters were reported to appear linked to parvovirus B19, influenza, CMV and Epstein-Barr virus. Compared with equally common non-associated chains, HLA-associated TCR beta chains in a later analysis were more clonally expanded and had lower generation probabilities. Most TCR sequences were observed very rarely across donors, whereas some public TCRs were present in many individuals. In this cohort, only TCR beta chains were sequenced, and detectable features were limited by the absence of alpha or paired-chain data. A further reported finding was that TCR beta sequences accurately predicted the HLA-A and HLA-B alleles for most subjects in the first cohort. Most CMV-associated TCR beta chains appeared to be HLA-restricted in a later analysis, and the HLA associations seemed to be driven largely by CMV exposure. The authors suggested that the approach could potentially be generalized to other disease states and immunological phenotypes. CMV serostatus was the only immune exposure information available for the cohort. Broadly in line with IMGT annotations, most TCR beta V segments showed up in productive rearrangements about 87% or about 30% of the time in an earlier analysis of several hundred of the donors.

The cohort consisted of 666 healthy bone marrow donors. At the time of sampling, all cohort members were nominally healthy, though unrecorded immune exposures were likely present. The donor was CMV seropositive and was included in the group of some 290 seropositive cohort members. A peripheral blood sample was provided by each donor, and peripheral blood mononuclear cells were used for TCR beta sequencing. Genomic DNA extraction from the blood cell samples was performed with the Qiagen DNeasy Blood Extraction Kit. The library was obtained by the immunoSEQ multiplex PCR assay. For the multiplex PCR, a mixture combining 60 forward primers for TCR Vbeta segments and 13 reverse primers for TCR Jbeta segments was used. Amplification of the CDR3 region of rearranged TCR beta genes was performed with a multiplex PCR assay on genomic DNA. The amplified TCR beta libraries were sequenced on the Illumina HiSeq System as 87-base-pair reads. On the study's bioinformatics: In a later analysis, roughly 80 million unique TCR beta chains were counted across the roughly 670 repertoires, and approximately 9.9 million of these chains were shared by at least two donors. Raw reads were error-corrected and collapsed into unique sequences by a nearest-neighbor algorithm in which closely related sequences were merged to remove PCR and sequencing errors. Alignment of CDR3 sequences to IMGT reference sequences was used to assign V, D and J gene segments. For a sequence to be retained, at least a six-nucleotide match to both a V gene segment and a J gene segment was required. A rearrangement was called productive if the CDR3 had no stop codons and remained in frame with V and J, and every other rearrangement was called non-productive. CDR3 was defined by IMGT convention, running from the second conserved V-encoded cysteine to the conserved J-encoded phenylalanine. In an earlier analysis of around 540 of the donors, sequences lacking an unambiguous match to a single V gene segment were excluded. In an earlier analysis of some 590 of the donors, a V segment was called functional when productive rearrangements were above 56.7%, and segregating when the standard deviation between donors exceeded 5%. A statistical classification framework was built for diagnosing cytomegalovirus status from the catalog of TCR beta chain sequences. V and J gene assignment, in a later analysis, came from comparing TCR nucleotide sequences with IMGT/GENE-DB human TR gene sequences. Using the TCRdist pipeline, a later analysis assigned CDR3 sequences along with most-parsimonious VDJ recombination scenarios. In a later analysis, each TCR beta chain was defined by its CDR3 amino acid sequence together with its V-gene family, and reads lacking a unique V-gene family were excluded. To address suspected cross-contamination and a sequencing artifact, a later analysis removed several hundred highly shared, low-generation-probability nucleotide sequences. In a later analysis, a clonal expansion index was calculated for each public chain from normalized within-repertoire ranks of inferred template counts. A later analysis computed generation probabilities with a VDJ recombination model fitted to out-of-frame rearrangements, and checked the results against IGoR. Hypergeometric tests were used in a later analysis to score TCR-TCR, TCR-HLA and TCR-CMV co-occurrence, with a repertoire-size bias correction applied to the TCR pairs. In a later analysis, false discovery rates were estimated by permuting HLA or CMV assignments 20 times. In a later analysis, co-occurring TCRs were grouped using DBSCAN, with TCRdist sequence similarity added in when clustering inside HLA-allele-positive subsets. For co-occurrence clustering, repertoires with fewer than 30,000 or more than 120,000 public chains were excluded, along with about five repertoires with anomalous nucleotide sharing. This is the immuneACCESS table as TCRdb keeps it, with only in-frame sequences that have V and J called. A part of the clones is gone; compared with another copy, unresolved V genes explain less than half, and the rest is unexplained. That table gives V, J and clone size, and the DNA gave D and trimming. The sample table contains approximately 76,000 clones; only one count was recorded for approximately 57% of them. The top ten constitute roughly 5.6% of the sample.

About this clone: The specificity of this receptor is unknown. One base away there is no much larger clone; base qualities are not given.

The sample consisted of PBMCs. This sequence originates from a young man in good health and CMV-seropositive.

Here is the DNA: TGTGCCAGCAGCTTAGGGACAGGGGGAAGTGAAAAACTGTTTTTT. Translated, it reads CASSLGTGGSEKLFF. The chain is made from TRBV7-7 and TRBJ1-4; a stretch of 10 junction bases matches TRBD1. From cysteine to phenylalanine, the CDR3 is 15 amino acids long. Just CDR3 DNA is preserved here, 45 bases in frame from base 1. V is cut back by 1 base and J by 7 bases, with 3 bases in the junction unmatched. CDR1 SSHAT and CDR2 FNYEAQ were looked up in the germline V gene (reference sequence).